The 9 T cell receptor beta chains presented below share a single source sample, sequenced in a study of shared clonotypes between healthy human individuals. Clones were sequenced by immunoSEQ multiplex PCR, and TCRdb holds only the in-frame ones, with some missing. The sample includes about 980,000 clones, about three quarters of them seen just once. The sequencing input was memory CD4+ T cells sorted from blood. The subset was: CD45RA-negative fraction. The receptors were gathered from a man younger than 35 in good health.

The rearrangement links TRBV14 to TRBJ2-7; D might be TRBD2 (6 bases). The V gene lost 1 base and the J gene lost 7 bases, with 11 bases spanning the gap. The V gene's germline CDR1 is SGHDN and CDR2 FVKESK. The CDR3 consists of 13 residues. CDR3 amino acids: CASSQVVGLEQYF. For the CDR3, the DNA is TGTGCCAGCAGCCAAGTTGTCGGACTAGAGCAGTACTTC. The whole variable domain, remainder taken from reference TRBV14 and TRBJ2-7, is EAGVTQFPSHSVIEKGQTVTLRCDPISGHDNLYWYRRVMGKEIKFLLHFVKESKQDESGMPNNRFLAERTGGTYSTLKVQPAELEDSGVYFCASSQVVGLEQYFGPGTRLTVT.

The chain recombines TRBV6-1 with TRBJ2-5; D is ambiguous. Trimming removed 9 bases at V and 5 bases at J, with 22 bases between. Germline CDR1 reads MNHNS; CDR2 reads SASEGT. The CDR3 runs 15 residues. The CDR3 sequence: CASLSGPPEHETQYF. DNA of the CDR3: TGTGCCAGTCTATCCGGGCCGCCGGAACACGAGACCCAGTACTTC.

This chain connects TRBV6-1 to TRBJ2-7; D may be TRBD2 (6 bases). The germline V gene encodes CDR1 MNHNS and CDR2 SASEGT. V was clipped by 1 base and J by 2 bases, with 12 bases between them. This CDR3 region has 15 residues. The CDR3 spells CASSEEGTGAYEQYF. The CDR3 coding sequence is TGTGCCAGCAGTGAAGAGGGGACGGGGGCCTACGAGCAGTACTTC.

As regards this clone: The same CDR3 arises from other DNA sequences in this sample as well. The gene calls are TRBV6-5 and TRBJ2-1, with 8 positions matching TRBD1. Trimming took 8 bases from V and 9 from J; bases not matched to a gene: 3. The CDR3 length is 11 residues. The germline V gene has CDR1 MNHEY and CDR2 SVGAGI. In DNA form, the CDR3 reads TGTGCCAGCCGCCAGGGGGCTGAGCAGTTCTTC. It specifies CASRQGAEQFF.

This sequence joins TRBV5-4 and TRBJ2-1; a weak D match, TRBD2 (6 bases). The CDR3 contains 17 residues. Trimming stripped 3 bases from V and 2 bases from J, with 18 bases between. CDR1 and CDR2 (germline): SGHNT, YYREEE (reference sequence). CDR3 region: CASSSEGPRKAYNEQFF. The CDR3 bases are TGTGCCAGCAGCTCGGAGGGTCCGCGTAAGGCCTACAATGAGCAGTTCTTC.

V is TRBV13 and J is TRBJ2-1; D may correspond to TRBD1 or TRBD2 (5 bases each). V was shortened by 5 bases and J by 5 bases, with 10 bases between the two germline ends. The germline CDR1 and CDR2 sequences are PRHDT and FYEKMQ (reference sequence). This CDR3 is built from 13 residues. In DNA, the CDR3 is TGTGCCAGCAGCCCCCGGGGCAACAATGAGCAGTTCTTC. Translation gives CASSPRGNNEQFF. Full variable domain (missing parts from reference TRBV13 and TRBJ2-1): AAGVIQSPRHLIKEKRETATLKCYPIPRHDTVYWYQQGPGQDPQFLISFYEKMQSDKGSIPDRFSAQQFSDYHSELNMSSLELGDSALYFCASSPRGNNEQFFGPGTRLTVL.

The chain employs TRBV29-1 and TRBJ1-2; tentative D call: TRBD1 (6 bases). V lost 7 bases to trimming and J lost 3 bases, with 15 bases between them. Germline CDR1 is SQVTM and CDR2 is ANQGSEA. CDR3 size: 13 residues. Here the CDR3 reads CSASRGADYGYTF. The CDR3, as DNA: TGCAGCGCCTCCAGGGGCGCCGACTATGGCTACACCTTC.

This clone has a handful of counts. The gene calls are TRBV19 and TRBJ1-5; the match to TRBD1 covers 9 bases. CDR3 size: 14 residues. The germline gives CDR1 LNHDA, CDR2 SQIVND (reference sequence). With 3 bases clipped from V and 6 bases from J, the junction kept 3 bases outside the gene matches. The CDR3 DNA follows: TGTGCCAGTAGTATGGGACAGGGAAGTCAGCCCCAGCATTTT. Its translation: CASSMGQGSQPQHF.

The V and J genes are TRBV6-1 and TRBJ2-7, with 11 bases identical to TRBD1. The V gene's germline CDR1 is MNHNS and CDR2 SASEGT. The CDR3 has 15 residues. V dropped 1 base and J dropped 6; count of bases not matched to a gene: 5. The CDR3 nucleotides are TGTGCCAGCAGTGAAGAGTGGACAGGGGGCGGCGAGCAGTACTTC. This gives the protein CASSEEWTGGGEQYF.